Listed below are T cell receptor beta chains from one sample, sequenced in a study of blood T cells in healthy people across ages. TCRdb processed the 5' RACE reads anew with MiXCR; each CDR3 protein has one entry. The sample includes some 1.4 million distinct CDR3 sequences, around two fifths of them seen just once. The specimen sequenced was blood. The receptors were gathered from a woman under 30 in good health. CDR3s include the opening cysteine and the closing phenylalanine or tryptophan. D genes are given only for firm matches. Not every row has a clone size; where given, it reads once, few, many or a size class.

V,D,size,J,DNA,CDR3
TRBV27,TRBD1,NA,TRBJ2-7,TGTGCCATCGGACAGGGGGCTTACGAGCAGTACTTC,CAIGQGAYEQYF
TRBV3-1,NA,NA,TRBJ2-1,TGTGCCAGCAGCCAAGAGGGGGGCAGGGAGCAGTTCTTC,CASSQEGGREQFF
TRBV4-2,NA,NA,TRBJ1-1,TGTGCCAGCAGCCAAGTTCTTAGTAAAATTACAGGTTCTGAAGCTTTCTTT,CASSQVLSKITGSEAFF
TRBV7-9,NA,NA,TRBJ1-4,TGTGCCAGCAGCCCAGGGGTAGTCGAGGAACTGTTTTTT,CASSPGVVEELFF
TRBV7-2,NA,NA,TRBJ2-1,TGTGCCAGCAGCTTGGTATCGGGAGCTGACCACAATGAGCAGTTCTTC,CASSLVSGADHNEQFF
TRBV5-1,NA,NA,TRBJ2-3,TGCGCCAGCTCCCCCACCCTAGGGGGCACAGATACGCAGTATTTT,CASSPTLGGTDTQYF
TRBV6-6,NA,NA,TRBJ2-6,TGTGCCAGCACCTTGGGCAGGATTATCGGGGCCAACGTCCTGACTTTC,CASTLGRIIGANVLTF
TRBV14,NA,NA,TRBJ2-7,TGTGCCAGCAGCTCCCAGGGCAGGAACAGGTACGAGCAGTACTTC,CASSSQGRNRYEQYF
TRBV2,NA,NA,TRBJ2-2,TGTGCCAGCAGTGGGGCCGGGGAGCTGTTTTTT,CASSGAGELFF
TRBV7-2,NA,few,TRBJ2-1,TGTGCCAGCAGCTCCCCGGGACGCGAGCAGTTCTTC,CASSSPGREQFF
TRBV4-2,TRBD2,NA,TRBJ2-3,TGTGCCAGCAGCCAACGCGACGGGGGGGACACAGATACGCAGTATTTT,CASSQRDGGDTDTQYF
TRBV25-1,NA,few,TRBJ2-7,TGTGCCAGCAGTGACGCCTTGGGGACCTACGAGCAGTACTTC,CASSDALGTYEQYF
TRBV6-1,NA,NA,TRBJ2-1,TGTGCCAGCAGTGAAAACTTGGGGCCCACCAATGAGCAGTTCTTC,CASSENLGPTNEQFF
TRBV10-3,TRBD1,NA,TRBJ2-5,TGTGCCATCAGTGCGGACGACAGGGGAAGCGAGACCCAGTACTTC,CAISADDRGSETQYF
TRBV27,NA,NA,TRBJ2-3,TGTGCCAGCAGTTGGGGTAGCTGGGATACGCAGTATTTT,CASSWGSWDTQYF
TRBV2,NA,NA,TRBJ1-1,TGTGCCAGCAGAGGCTCTACGGACTTTAACACTGAAGCTTTCTTT,CASRGSTDFNTEAFF
TRBV7-3,TRBD1,NA,TRBJ2-1,TGTGCCAGCAGCGGGACAGGGGGAAGCTCCTACAATGAGCAGTTCTTC,CASSGTGGSSYNEQFF
TRBV15,TRBD1,few,TRBJ2-1,TGTGCCACCAGCAGGACCGGGACAGGGTACAATGAGCAGTTCTTC,CATSRTGTGYNEQFF
TRBV7-8,TRBD1,NA,TRBJ2-1,TGTGCCAGCAGCCTGGGACAGGGGTTAGAGCAGTTCTTC,CASSLGQGLEQFF
TRBV29-1,NA,NA,TRBJ2-7,TGCAGCGGCTGGGGGGTCGGGGACGAGCAGTACTTC,CSGWGVGDEQYF
TRBV10-2,NA,once,TRBJ1-2,TGCGCCAGCAGTGAGTTGATAGGGGAGGCCTATGGCTACACCTTC,CASSELIGEAYGYTF
TRBV5-1,TRBD2,once,TRBJ2-1,TGCGCCAGCAGCCGGGGGACTAGCGGGAGCACCTACAATGAGCAGTTCTTC,CASSRGTSGSTYNEQFF
TRBV2,NA,NA,TRBJ2-6,TGTGCCAGCAGTGTTTCTAACTCTGGGGCCAACGTCCTGACTTTC,CASSVSNSGANVLTF
TRBV15,NA,once,TRBJ1-1,TGTGCCACCAGCAGAGGCGGCAACACTGAAGCTTTCTTT,CATSRGGNTEAFF
TRBV6-1,NA,NA,TRBJ2-1,TGTGCCAGCCATTACAGGGTATCCGGGGTATACAATGAGCAGTTCTTC,CASHYRVSGVYNEQFF
TRBV20-1,NA,NA,TRBJ2-5,TGCAGTGCTAGTGACCGCGGAGAGACCCAGTACTTC,CSASDRGETQYF
TRBV9,TRBD2,NA,TRBJ2-3,TGTGCCAGCAGCAACGGGGGGACTCAAGATACGCAGTATTTT,CASSNGGTQDTQYF
TRBV6-1,NA,NA,TRBJ2-5,TGTGCCAGCAGTGAATCAAGGATCCAAGAGACCCAGTACTTC,CASSESRIQETQYF